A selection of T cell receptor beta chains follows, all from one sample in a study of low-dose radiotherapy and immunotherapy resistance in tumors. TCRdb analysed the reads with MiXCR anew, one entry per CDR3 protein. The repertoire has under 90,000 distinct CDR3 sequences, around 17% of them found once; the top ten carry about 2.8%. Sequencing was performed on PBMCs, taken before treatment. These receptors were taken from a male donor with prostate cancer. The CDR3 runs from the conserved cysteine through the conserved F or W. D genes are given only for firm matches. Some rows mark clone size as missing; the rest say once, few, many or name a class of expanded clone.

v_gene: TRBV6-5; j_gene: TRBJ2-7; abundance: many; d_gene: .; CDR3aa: CASSLTSSYEQYF; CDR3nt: TGTGCCAGCAGCCTTACTAGCAGCTACGAGCAGTACTTC
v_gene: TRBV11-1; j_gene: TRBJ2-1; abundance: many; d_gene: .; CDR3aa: CASSSQVSSSYNEQFF; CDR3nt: TGTGCCAGCAGCTCGCAGGTCTCCAGCTCCTACAATGAGCAGTTCTTC
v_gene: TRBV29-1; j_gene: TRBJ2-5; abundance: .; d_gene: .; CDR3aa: CSVEPNEKQETQYF; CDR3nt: TGCAGCGTTGAACCCAACGAGAAACAAGAGACCCAGTACTTC
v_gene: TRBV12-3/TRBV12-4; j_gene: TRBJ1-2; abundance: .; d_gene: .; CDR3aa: CASTLGRVNGYTF; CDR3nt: TGTGCCAGCACCTTAGGCAGGGTCAATGGCTACACCTTC
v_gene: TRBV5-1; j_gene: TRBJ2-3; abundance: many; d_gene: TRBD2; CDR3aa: CASSLVSGVTDTQYF; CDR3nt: TGCGCCAGCAGCTTGGTTAGCGGGGTCACAGATACGCAGTATTTT
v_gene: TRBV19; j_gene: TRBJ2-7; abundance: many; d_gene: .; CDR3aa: CASSRLGYEQYF; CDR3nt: TGTGCCAGTAGTAGATTGGGCTACGAGCAGTACTTC
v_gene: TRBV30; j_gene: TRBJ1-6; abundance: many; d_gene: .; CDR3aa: CAWSVLDYNSPLHF; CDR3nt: TGTGCCTGGAGTGTTTTAGACTATAATTCACCCCTCCACTTT
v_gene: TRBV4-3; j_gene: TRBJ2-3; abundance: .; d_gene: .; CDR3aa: CASSQLTRGGDTQYF; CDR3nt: TGCGCCAGCAGCCAACTCACCAGGGGCGGAGATACGCAGTATTTT
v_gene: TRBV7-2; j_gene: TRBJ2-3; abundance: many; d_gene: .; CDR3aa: CASSLARHSDTQYF; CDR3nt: TGTGCCAGCAGCTTAGCGCGGCACTCGGATACGCAGTATTTT
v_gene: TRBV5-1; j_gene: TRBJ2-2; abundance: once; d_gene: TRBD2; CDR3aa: CASSPGTSGGELFF; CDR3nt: TGCGCCAGCAGCCCCGGGACTAGCGGCGGGGAGCTGTTTTTT
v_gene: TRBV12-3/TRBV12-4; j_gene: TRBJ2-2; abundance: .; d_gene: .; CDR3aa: CATADLTGELFF; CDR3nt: TGTGCCACCGCGGACCTCACCGGGGAGCTGTTTTTT
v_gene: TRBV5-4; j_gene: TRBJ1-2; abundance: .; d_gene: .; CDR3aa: CASSLAGSNYGYTF; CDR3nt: TGTGCCAGCAGCTTGGCCGGGAGTAACTATGGCTACACCTTC
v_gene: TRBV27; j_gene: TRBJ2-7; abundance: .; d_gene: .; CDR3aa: CASSLSIGATYEQYF; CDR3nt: TGTGCCAGCAGTTTATCCATCGGGGCCACCTACGAGCAGTACTTC